Each of the 25 T cell receptor beta chains below was sequenced from the same sample in a study of blood T cell repertoires in COVID-19. Some clones are missing from TCRdb's copy, which holds only in-frame ones; the method was immunoSEQ multiplex PCR. The sample lists 30,000 to 35,000 clones, 81% occurring once. The sample consisted of peripheral blood. The receptors derive from a man in his 70s with COVID-19, enrolled during active disease.

This clone was observed once. This sequence joins TRBV19 and TRBJ2-2; TRBD2 matches at 11 bases. From germline, CDR1 is LNHDA and CDR2 SQIVND (reference sequence). The ends lost 3 bases at V and 7 bases at J; junction bases unmatched: 16. The CDR3 has 19 amino acids. CDR3 sequence (DNA): TGTGCCAGTAGTATCTTGGACAGGAGACTAGCGGGACAGGTCGGGGAGCTGTTTTTT. It encodes CASSILDRRLAGQVGELFF.

The chain carries TRBV9 and TRBJ1-5, with D unresolved. CDR1 and CDR2 (germline): SGDLS, YYNGEE. The CDR3 loop spans 14 amino acids. Trimming stripped 0 bases from V and 1 base from J, with 5 bases between. The DNA for the CDR3 is TGTGCCAGCAGCGTAGGAGAGAGCAATCAGCCCCAGCATTTT. Translated: CASSVGESNQPQHF.

The chain uses TRBV18 and TRBJ2-2, with 9 nucleotides matching TRBD1. V dropped 0 bases and J dropped 4; count of bases not matched to a gene: 0. CDR1 is KGHSH and CDR2 is LQKENI in the germline V gene. The CDR3 extends over 15 amino acids. The CDR3 nucleotides are TGTGCCAGCTCACCACCGGGACAGGGCACCGGGGAGCTGTTTTTT. Its translation is CASSPPGQGTGELFF. Using reference TRBV18 and TRBJ2-2 for the parts outside the CDR3, the full variable domain is NAGVMQNPRHLVRRRGQEARLRCSPMKGHSHVYWYRQLPEEGLKFMVYLQKENIIDESGMPKERFSAEFPKEGPSILRIQQVVRGDSAAYFCASSPPGQGTGELFFGEGSRLTVL.

CDR3 residues: CASSLGQMNTEAFF. The CDR3 DNA is TGTGCCAGCAGCTTAGGACAGATGAACACTGAAGCTTTCTTT. V is TRBV7-8 and J is TRBJ1-1, with D maybe TRBD1 (5 bases). The germline V gene encodes CDR1 SGHVS and CDR2 FQNEAQ. V lost 1 base to trimming and J lost 0 bases, with 6 bases between them. The CDR3 contains 14 residues.

V and J are TRBV7-2 and TRBJ2-7; D might be TRBD2 (5 bases). V lost 2 bases, J lost 3 bases, and 8 bases lay in between. Germline V gives CDR1 SGHTA, CDR2 FQGNSA. The length of the CDR3 is 13 residues. CDR3 protein: CASSLSDYYEQYF. The CDR3 region has the DNA TGTGCCAGCAGCTTATCAGACTACTACGAGCAGTACTTC.

This chain connects TRBV5-3 to TRBJ1-1; 10 bases agree with TRBD1. TRBV5-3 is reported as an ORF; its role is uncertain. J gave up 6 bases and V 0 bases, and 11 bases lay outside the gene matches. The CDR3 covers 17 residues. The CDR3 sequence: CARSLVVGQGVPAEAFF. CDR3 coding DNA: TGTGCCAGAAGCTTGGTGGTCGGACAGGGGGTTCCCGCTGAAGCTTTCTTT.

This chain joins TRBV27 and TRBJ2-1; TRBD1 matches at 7 bases. J gave up 9 bases and V 2 bases, and 4 bases lay outside the gene matches. Germline assignment: CDR1 MNHEY and CDR2 SMNVEV (reference sequence). The CDR3 is 13 residues long. The CDR3 DNA is TGTGCCAGCAGTTTACGACAGGGCGGTGAGCAGTTCTTC. It yields the protein CASSLRQGGEQFF.

The CDR3 loop reads CATSKTGKTTYNSPLHF. The CDR3, as DNA: TGTGCCACCAGCAAAACAGGGAAAACGACCTATAATTCACCCCTCCACTTT. The chain has TRBV24-1 and TRBJ1-6; perhaps TRBD1 as D (6 bases). Germline assignment: CDR1 KGHDR and CDR2 SFDVKD. V gave up 7 bases and J gave up 2 bases, with 17 bases separating them. The CDR3 extends over 17 amino acids.

The genes are TRBV2 and TRBJ1-2; TRBD1 matches 7 bases. The CDR3 totals 15 residues. Germline V gives CDR1 SNHLY, CDR2 FYNNEI. V trimming: 5 bases; J trimming: 4 bases; junction bases outside the gene matches: 10. This CDR3 reads CASSLSRRGSYGYTF. In DNA, the CDR3 is TGTGCCAGCAGTCTTTCCCGCAGGGGGAGCTATGGCTACACCTTC.

The J gene is TRBJ1-1, the V gene TRBV28; unclear D gene. The CDR3 contains 14 residues. Germline CDR1 and CDR2: MDHEN and SYDVKM. Trimming took off 4 bases at V and 0 bases at J, with 9 bases between the two ends. DNA for the CDR3: TGTGCCAGCAGTTCCCCTCACTTGAACACTGAAGCTTTCTTT. Its translation is CASSSPHLNTEAFF.

The gene calls are TRBV21-1 and TRBJ1-1; the D call of TRBD1 is as the table states it, not checked on the DNA. TRBV21-1 is a listed pseudogene. The CDR3 totals 17 residues. The CDR3 reads CASSMTGEAPMNTEAFF. The CDR3 DNA sequence: TGTGCCAGCAGCATGACAGGGGAAGCGCCCATGAACACTGAAGCTTTCTTT.

By proportion, this clone is large. The chain uses TRBV19 and TRBJ1-5; D is unresolved. This CDR3 has 15 amino acids. V was clipped by 0 bases and J by 8 bases, with 14 bases between them. Germline V gives CDR1 LNHDA, CDR2 SQIVND (reference sequence). The CDR3 DNA follows: TGTGCCAGTAGTATAGATCTCGGGGAGTGGGAGCCCCAGCATTTT. Amino acid sequence: CASSIDLGEWEPQHF. Complete variable domain (other parts from reference TRBV19 and TRBJ1-5): DGGITQSPKYLFRKEGQNVTLSCEQNLNHDAMYWYRQDPGQGLRLIYYSQIVNDFQKGDIAEGYSVSREKKESFPLTVTSAQKNPTAFYLCASSIDLGEWEPQHFGDGTRLSIL.

This clone was detected only once. The CDR3, as DNA: TGTGCCAGCAGCCAGGGACGGACAGGGGGGGCCTACGAGCAGTACTTC. Protein sequence: CASSQGRTGGAYEQYF. This chain uses TRBV4-2 with TRBJ2-7; TRBD1 matches at 10 bases. The CDR3 extends over 16 amino acids. Losses at the gene ends were 3 bases for V and 2 bases for J; bases not matched to a gene: 7. Looked up from germline, CDR1 is LGHNA and CDR2 is YNFKEQ.

This clone was recorded only once. V is TRBV7-2 and J is TRBJ2-7; 8 bases match TRBD1. The CDR3 is 14 amino acids. The V segment lost 4 bases and the J segment 3 bases; nucleotides outside the gene matches: 5. From germline, CDR1 is SGHTA and CDR2 FQGNSA. The CDR3 here is CASSSGQGNYEQYF. CDR3 sequence (DNA): TGTGCCAGCAGCTCAGGACAGGGAAACTACGAGCAGTACTTC.

This chain links TRBV2 with TRBJ1-6; the D gene is possibly TRBD1 (6 bases). The CDR3 has 15 residues. Germline values: CDR1 SNHLY, CDR2 FYNNEI. V lost 7 bases and J lost 10, with 20 bases in between. The CDR3 coding sequence is TGTGCCAGCAACGAGGGCCAGGGGAGTTGGTCACCCCTCCACTTT. The encoded protein is CASNEGQGSWSPLHF.

The chain combines TRBV5-1 with TRBJ1-2; the match to TRBD1 covers 8 bases. Germline trimming cut 4 bases from V and 4 bases from J; bases unmatched to any gene: 9. Germline CDR1 SGHRS, CDR2 YFSETQ. This CDR3 is built from 15 residues. The CDR3: CASSLGLDRAYGYTF. CDR3 sequence (DNA): TGCGCCAGCAGCCTAGGACTGGACAGGGCCTATGGCTACACCTTC. Combining the CDR3 with reference TRBV5-1 and TRBJ1-2 gives the whole variable domain KAGVTQTPRYLIKTRGQQVTLSCSPISGHRSVSWYQQTPGQGLQFLFEYFSETQRNKGNFPGRFSGRQFSNSRSEMNVSTLELGDSALYLCASSLGLDRAYGYTFGSGTRLTVV.

The chain carries TRBV28 and TRBJ1-2; 7 bases are a match to TRBD1. The CDR3 is 13 residues long. CDR1 and CDR2 (germline): MDHEN, SYDVKM. DNA of the CDR3: TGTGCGAGTAGAGGGGGCGCAAGGATTGGCTACACCTTC. Amino acid sequence: CASRGGARIGYTF.

The chain combines TRBV5-1 with TRBJ1-6; possible D gene TRBD1, 6 bases. The CDR3 has 14 amino acids. The V end was cut by 4 bases, the J end by 5 bases, with 10 bases between. Germline-derived CDR1 and CDR2 are SGHRS and YFSETQ. As DNA, the CDR3 is TGCGCCAGCAGCCAAGGGACAAATAATTCACCCCTCCACTTT. Its protein is CASSQGTNNSPLHF.

The chain is built from TRBV12-5 and TRBJ2-5, with D perhaps TRBD2 (5 bases). The V and J ends lost 1 base and 5 bases respectively, with 14 bases between them. The CDR3 loop spans 15 amino acids. CDR1 and CDR2 (germline): LGHNT, FRNRAP. The CDR3 here is CASGLGAGPHETQYF. CDR3 in DNA: TGTGCTAGTGGTTTGGGGGCGGGCCCCCACGAGACCCAGTACTTC.

The chain recombines TRBV28 with TRBJ2-2, with 7 bases matching TRBD1. This CDR3 is 14 amino acids long. J lost 5 bases, V lost 8 bases, and 8 bases had no gene match. Germline values: CDR1 MDHEN, CDR2 SYDVKM. The CDR3 region has the DNA TGTGCCAGCTTAGAAAGGGGGCCTACCGGGGAGCTGTTTTTT. Translated: CASLERGPTGELFF.

The chain uses TRBV24-1 and TRBJ2-3, with D perhaps TRBD1 (5 bases). The V gene's germline CDR1 is KGHDR and CDR2 SFDVKD. Trimming shortened V by 7 bases and J by 6 bases, and 13 bases separated the two germline ends. The CDR3 runs 13 residues. The CDR3 coding sequence is TGTGCCACCAGGAGAAGGGGTTTGGATACGCAGTATTTT. Its translation: CATRRRGLDTQYF.

V usage is TRBV5-5 and J usage is TRBJ2-7; tentatively, D is TRBD2 (6 bases). Germline CDR1 reads SGHKS; CDR2 reads YYEKEE (reference sequence). The V and J ends lost 2 bases and 0 bases respectively, with 12 bases between them. The CDR3 has 15 residues. This CDR3 is CASSFGGTDSYEQYF. Here the CDR3 DNA reads TGTGCCAGCAGCTTCGGAGGGACTGACTCCTACGAGCAGTACTTC.

J is TRBJ1-1 and V is TRBV6-5; D remains ambiguous. The CDR3 sequence is 15 residues long. Germline CDR1 and CDR2: MNHEY and SVGAGI. V was pared by 2 bases and J by 0 bases, with 10 bases between. CDR3 nucleotide sequence: TGTGCCAGCAGTTACGGGCAGACCATGAACACTGAAGCTTTCTTT. Amino acid sequence: CASSYGQTMNTEAFF.

V usage is TRBV28 and J usage is TRBJ1-6, with D possibly being TRBD1 (5 bases). Trimming shortened V by 6 bases and J by 8 bases, and 8 bases separated the two germline ends. The CDR3 runs to 12 residues. CDR1 and CDR2 from the germline V gene are MDHEN and SYDVKM. The CDR3 DNA reads as TGTGCCAGCAGAATACAGGATTCACCCCTCCACTTT. Its protein product is CASRIQDSPLHF.

The chain uses TRBV15 and TRBJ1-6; possibly TRBD1 for D (5 bases). The CDR3 has 14 residues. V was pared by 1 base and J by 8 bases, with 9 bases between. Germline V CDR1 and CDR2: LNHNV, YYDKDF (reference sequence). DNA for the CDR3: TGTGCCACCAGCAGAGTTACAGGAGATTCACCCCTCCACTTT. Protein product: CATSRVTGDSPLHF.